What follows are 25 T cell receptor beta chains derived from one specimen sequenced in a study of sequential checkpoint blockade in melanoma. The treatment is: randomized to nivolumab then ipilimumab (arm A) or the reverse (arm B). Generated by immunoSEQ multiplex PCR, the TCRdb table keeps only in-frame clones and is missing some. Among fewer than 40,000 clones listed, more than 70% were seen once. The material was CD8+ T cells sorted from blood (inferred from file names), obtained from a patient given nivolumab and ipilimumab in sequence. Every receptor here comes from a human donor with melanoma.

This clone was seen once. The DNA of the CDR3 is TGTGCCAGCAGTTATCCCAGCAGGCAAACCTATGGCTACACCTTC. The encoded protein is CASSYPSRQTYGYTF. The chain is built from TRBV6-6 and TRBJ1-2; D is unresolved. Per the germline V gene, CDR1 is MNHNY and CDR2 is SVGAGI (reference sequence). The V gene lost 3 bases and the J gene lost 4 bases, with 15 bases spanning the gap. The CDR3 runs to 15 residues.

The chain is built from TRBV28 and TRBJ1-5; TRBD1 matches 7 bases. The CDR3 consists of 14 residues. CDR1 is MDHEN, CDR2 SYDVKM, per germline. V shed 8 bases, J shed 3 bases, and the junction held 7 bases outside the gene matches. The CDR3 reads CASGGQRFNQPQHF. CDR3 DNA: TGTGCCAGCGGGGGACAGCGTTTCAATCAGCCCCAGCATTTT.

This clone was recorded a few times. The chain couples TRBV14 to TRBJ2-7; D not resolved. The CDR3 extends over 12 amino acids. Trimming removed 4 bases at V and 3 bases at J, with 7 bases between. Germline V gene data show CDR1 as SGHDN and CDR2 as FVKESK. CDR3: CASSPGGYEQYV. The CDR3 nucleotides are TGTGCCAGCAGCCCCGGCGGCTACGAGCAGTACGTC.

This chain connects TRBV27 to TRBJ2-7, with 8 bases aligning to TRBD2. V was pared by 4 bases and J by 0 bases, with 5 bases of the junction left unmatched. The CDR3 contains 15 residues. Germline CDR1 is MNHEY and CDR2 is SMNVEV (reference sequence). DNA of the CDR3: TGTGCCAGCAGTTGGGCCGGGACTAGCTCCTACGAGCAGTACTTC. It is translated as CASSWAGTSSYEQYF.

Comments on this clone: At one boundary the junction diverges from the germline segment, which might be a read error. The rearrangement uses TRBV2 and TRBJ1-2, with 11 bases fitting TRBD1. Germline CDR1 is SNHLY and CDR2 is FYNNEI. The length of the CDR3 is 13 residues. CDR3 protein: CASSGDRGYGDTF. In DNA form, the CDR3 reads TGTGCCAGCAGTGGGGACAGGGGGTATGGCGACACCTTC. The variable domain in full, with the rest retrieved from reference TRBV2 and TRBJ1-2, is EPEVTQTPSHQVTQMGQEVILRCVPISNHLYFYWYRQILGQKVEFLVSFYNNEISEKSEIFDDQFSVERPDGSNFTLKIRSTKLEDSAMYFCASSGDRGYGDTFGSGTRLTVV.

The chain carries TRBV6-5 and TRBJ2-1; D is possibly TRBD2 (6 bases). With 6 bases removed from V and 7 bases from J, the gap between germline ends came to 13 bases. This CDR3 comprises 13 residues. The germline V gene has CDR1 MNHEY and CDR2 SVGAGI. The CDR3 bases are TGTGCCAGCAGGGACTACCGAGGGAATGAGCAGTTCTTC. Residues: CASRDYRGNEQFF.

In this sample, this clone turned up a few times. The chain uses TRBV27 and TRBJ1-5, with 8 bases fitting TRBD1. Germline CDR1 MNHEY, CDR2 SMNVEV (reference sequence). CDR3 length: 15 residues. V was pared by 6 bases and J by 3 bases, with 7 bases of the junction left unmatched. The CDR3 spells CASSPGTGHNQPQHF. The CDR3 nucleotides read TGTGCCAGCAGCCCAGGGACAGGACACAATCAGCCCCAGCATTTT.

The genes are TRBV11-2 and TRBJ2-5, with D perhaps matching TRBD2 (5 bases). TRBJ2-7 explains the end of the DNA better; the J call may be wrong. CDR3 size: 14 residues. CDR1 SGHAT and CDR2 FQNNGV come from the germline V gene. The CDR3 DNA sequence: TGTGCCAGCACCCCGGGGTATAAACCCTACGAGCAGTACTTC. It yields the protein CASTPGYKPYEQYF.

The CDR3 is CASSLGDKIYEQYF. Written as DNA, the CDR3 is TGTGCCAGCAGCTTGGGTGACAAAATCTACGAGCAGTACTTC. This sequence joins TRBV5-4 and TRBJ2-7, with D unresolved. Trimming stripped 0 bases from V and 3 bases from J, with 10 bases between. The CDR3 extends over 14 amino acids. Germline CDR1 and CDR2: SGHNT and YYREEE (reference sequence).

CDR3 residues: CASSLVQGLAGVSQYF. DNA of the CDR3: TGTGCCAGCAGCTTGGTGCAGGGGCTAGCGGGAGTAAGCCAGTACTTC. This sequence joins TRBV5-6 and TRBJ2-5; 10 bases are shared with TRBD2. The V gene end was trimmed by 0 bases and the J gene end by 10 bases; junction bases not matched to a gene: 12. Per the germline V gene, CDR1 is SGHDT and CDR2 is YYEEEE. The CDR3 is made up of 16 amino acids.

The gene calls are TRBV4-1 and TRBJ2-7, with 12 bases fitting TRBD2. The CDR3 runs to 17 residues. Trimming removed 1 base from V and 2 bases from J; junction bases left unmatched: 6. Germline lookup yields CDR1 MGHRA and CDR2 YSYEKL. CDR3 sequence: CASSQGHRLAGAYEQYF. In DNA form, the CDR3 reads TGCGCCAGCAGCCAAGGACATAGACTAGCGGGAGCCTACGAGCAGTACTTC.

The chain combines TRBV19 with TRBJ2-5, with 12 bases lining up with TRBD2. V lost 4 bases and J lost 5; bases outside the gene matches: 17. The CDR3 sequence is 19 residues long. Germline CDR1 is LNHDA and CDR2 is SQIVND (reference sequence). CDR3 in DNA: TGTGCCAGTAGTACGATCGGGGCTAGCGGGAGGGCCCGTCACGAGACCCAGTACTTC. Its protein product is CASSTIGASGRARHETQYF. Variable domain in full (rest from reference TRBV19 and TRBJ2-5): DGGITQSPKYLFRKEGQNVTLSCEQNLNHDAMYWYRQDPGQGLRLIYYSQIVNDFQKGDIAEGYSVSREKKESFPLTVTSAQKNPTAFYLCASSTIGASGRARHETQYFGPGTRLLVL.

The chain has TRBV27 and TRBJ2-3; unclear D gene. V gave up 6 bases and J gave up 1 base, with 14 bases separating them. CDR1 MNHEY and CDR2 SMNVEV come from the germline V gene (reference sequence). The length of the CDR3 is 15 residues. In nucleotides, the CDR3 is TGTGCCAGCAGGGCAGGTGATCGTCGCACAGATACGCAGTATTTT. This sequence encodes CASRAGDRRTDTQYF.

V gene TRBV28 combines with J gene TRBJ2-5; the match to TRBD1 covers 7 bases. Germline CDR1 MDHEN, CDR2 SYDVKM. The CDR3 covers 14 residues. V lost 5 bases, J lost 2 bases, and 5 bases stayed unmatched. The CDR3 here is CASSRVTGQETQYF. The CDR3 DNA reads TGTGCCAGCAGTAGGGTGACAGGGCAAGAGACCCAGTACTTC.

Only one count was recorded for this clone. This chain joins TRBV2 and TRBJ1-1, with no clear D. Looked up from germline, CDR1 is SNHLY and CDR2 is FYNNEI. V was shortened by 2 bases and J by 5 bases, with 6 bases between the two germline ends. This CDR3 is built from 12 residues. In DNA form, the CDR3 reads TGTGCCAGCAGTGAACCCGAGACTGAAGCTTTCTTT. This codes for CASSEPETEAFF.

The J gene is TRBJ2-3, the V gene TRBV7-9; 9 bases align to TRBD2. J was trimmed by 2 bases and V by 1 base; bases with no gene match: 4. Germline values: CDR1 SEHNR, CDR2 FQNEAQ (reference sequence). The CDR3 has 16 residues. CDR3 region: CASSLGLAGFTDTQYF. The CDR3 DNA is TGTGCCAGCAGCTTAGGGCTAGCGGGATTCACAGATACGCAGTATTTT.

The chain carries TRBV9 and TRBJ2-6, with D perhaps matching TRBD1 (6 bases). V dropped 3 bases and J dropped 2 bases, with 21 bases sitting between them. Looked up from germline, CDR1 is SGDLS and CDR2 is YYNGEE. The CDR3 has 19 amino acids. The CDR3: CASSAAVGARSPGANVLTF. Written as DNA, the CDR3 is TGTGCCAGCAGCGCCGCCGTGGGGGCAAGAAGCCCTGGGGCCAACGTCCTGACTTTC.

This chain links TRBV27 with TRBJ2-3; 8 nucleotides line up with TRBD2. The CDR3 runs to 15 residues. The J segment lost 3 bases and the V segment lost 10 bases, leaving 12 bases of the junction unmatched. Germline CDR1 reads MNHEY; CDR2 reads SMNVEV (reference sequence). In DNA, the CDR3 is TGTGCCACCACCCCCGAGCGGGAGAGAACAGATACGCAGTATTTT. Its protein product is CATTPERERTDTQYF.

This chain joins TRBV4-3 and TRBJ1-2; 9 bases agree with TRBD1. Germline V CDR1 and CDR2: LGHNA, YSLEER. Losses at the gene ends were 0 bases for V and 8 bases for J; bases not matched to a gene: 7. This CDR3 spans 15 amino acids. The CDR3 coding sequence is TGCGCCAGCAGCCAAGATCGAGGGACAGGGAGCGGCTACACCTTC. The encoded protein is CASSQDRGTGSGYTF.

This chain joins TRBV28 and TRBJ1-1; 7 nucleotides agree with TRBD1. This CDR3 is 14 amino acids long. The V gene end was trimmed by 6 bases and the J gene end by 6 bases; junction bases not matched to a gene: 10. Germline CDR1 is MDHEN and CDR2 is SYDVKM. The CDR3 sequence: CASSLTGSGAEAFF. The CDR3 nucleotides read TGTGCCAGCAGCCTGACAGGGTCAGGGGCTGAAGCTTTCTTT.

On this clone itself: The same CDR3 also results from other DNA sequences found in this sample. The chain recombines TRBV14 with TRBJ2-1, with 10 bases matching TRBD2. This CDR3 is 15 amino acids long. Trimming cost V 4 bases and J 9 bases; bases outside gene matches: 9. Looked up from germline, CDR1 is SGHDN and CDR2 is FVKESK. The DNA of the CDR3 is TGTGCCAGCAGCCCTAGCGGGAGATCTTCTGGTGAGCAGTTCTTC. Protein sequence: CASSPSGRSSGEQFF.

V is TRBV5-1 and J is TRBJ2-7; D ambiguous. From germline, CDR1 is SGHRS and CDR2 YFSETQ. With 0 bases removed from V and 1 base from J, the gap between germline ends came to 8 bases. The CDR3 covers 14 residues. CDR3 DNA sequence: TGCGCCAGCAGCTTGGAGCAGACTTCCTACGAGCAGTACTTC. Protein: CASSLEQTSYEQYF.

This chain joins TRBV6-1 and TRBJ1-2; D perhaps matches TRBD1 (6 bases). The V gene's germline CDR1 is MNHNS and CDR2 SASEGT. Trimming left V 9 bases short and J 3 bases short, with 14 bases between. This CDR3 comprises 13 residues. The CDR3 region is CASQGRQHYGYTF. The CDR3 DNA follows: TGTGCCAGTCAGGGGAGACAGCACTATGGCTACACCTTC.

The chain joins TRBV6-5 to TRBJ2-5; 8 bases are a match to TRBD1. The CDR3 is made up of 15 amino acids. Losses at the gene ends were 5 bases for V and 6 bases for J; bases not matched to a gene: 11. Germline CDR1 MNHEY, CDR2 SVGAGI. The chain's CDR3 is CASSAPLQGVQTQYF. DNA of the CDR3: TGTGCCAGCAGTGCCCCATTACAGGGGGTGCAGACCCAGTACTTC.

The rearrangement uses TRBV29-1 and TRBJ2-2; D not certain. Trimming stripped 5 bases from V and 4 bases from J, with 5 bases between. This CDR3 is built from 11 residues. CDR1 and CDR2 from the germline V gene are SQVTM and ANQGSEA. CDR3 in amino acids: CSVYSTGELFF. The CDR3 bases are TGCAGCGTTTATTCCACCGGGGAGCTGTTTTTT.